This T cell receptor beta chain was identified during a study of CD8 T cell repertoires and HIV-1 epitope variants. Across the study: Control wells had CMV/EBV/flu peptides, negative Ebola AY9, or no peptide.

TCR beta CDR3 was sequenced at survey depth on immunoSEQ. Generated by immunoSEQ multiplex PCR, the TCRdb table keeps only in-frame clones and is missing some. The sample includes over 3,500 clones, 60% to 75% seen only once; the top ten take just under 45%. With respect to this clone: Antigen: not known.

V was pared by 5 bases and J by 8 bases, with 26 bases between. Germline V gene data show CDR1 as SGHAT and CDR2 as FQNNGV. This CDR3 is built from 17 residues. The chain recombines TRBV11-2 with TRBJ2-3; weak D call: TRBD2 (6 bases). The source is a male donor with HIV. The specimen was cultured CD8+ T cells derived from PBMCs. CDR3 protein: CASSQFSLTGDSGTQYF. CDR3 coding DNA: TGTGCCAGCAGCCAGTTCTCACTAACTGGGGATAGCGGTACGCAGTATTTT.